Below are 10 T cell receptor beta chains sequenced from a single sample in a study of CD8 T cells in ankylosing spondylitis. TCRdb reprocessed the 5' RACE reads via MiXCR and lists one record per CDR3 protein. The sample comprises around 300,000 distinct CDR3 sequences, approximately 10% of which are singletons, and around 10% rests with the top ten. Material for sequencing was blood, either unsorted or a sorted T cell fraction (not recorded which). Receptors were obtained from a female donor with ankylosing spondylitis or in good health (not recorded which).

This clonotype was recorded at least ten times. The CDR3 loop reads CASSEFTGSGYEQYF. DNA of the CDR3: TGTGCCAGCAGTGAGTTTACGGGGAGCGGCTACGAGCAGTACTTC. The chain carries TRBV6-1 and TRBJ2-7; possibly TRBD2 for D (5 bases). This CDR3 comprises 15 residues. Per the germline V gene, CDR1 is MNHNS and CDR2 is SASEGT. The V end lost 3 bases, the J end lost 3 bases, and 15 bases lay between the germline ends.

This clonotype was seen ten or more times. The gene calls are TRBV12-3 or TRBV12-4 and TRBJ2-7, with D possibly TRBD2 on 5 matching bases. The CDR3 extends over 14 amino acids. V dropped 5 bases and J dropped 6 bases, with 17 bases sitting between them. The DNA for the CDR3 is TGTGCCAGCAGTCCCTGGAGGTCGGGTTTCGAGCAGTACTTC. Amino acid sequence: CASSPWRSGFEQYF.

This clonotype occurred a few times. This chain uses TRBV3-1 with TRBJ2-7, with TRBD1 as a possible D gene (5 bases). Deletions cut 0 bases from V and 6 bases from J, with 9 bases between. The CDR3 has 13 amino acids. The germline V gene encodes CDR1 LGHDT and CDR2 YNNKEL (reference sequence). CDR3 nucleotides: TGTGCCAGCAGCCAAGATCGCCAGGGCGAGCAGTACTTC. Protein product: CASSQDRQGEQYF.

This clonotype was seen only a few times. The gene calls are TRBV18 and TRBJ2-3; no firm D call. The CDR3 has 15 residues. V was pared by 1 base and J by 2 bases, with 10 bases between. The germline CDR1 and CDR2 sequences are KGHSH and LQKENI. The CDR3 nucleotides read TGTGCCAGCTCACCACGCGACCGACTCACAGATACGCAGTATTTT. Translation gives CASSPRDRLTDTQYF.

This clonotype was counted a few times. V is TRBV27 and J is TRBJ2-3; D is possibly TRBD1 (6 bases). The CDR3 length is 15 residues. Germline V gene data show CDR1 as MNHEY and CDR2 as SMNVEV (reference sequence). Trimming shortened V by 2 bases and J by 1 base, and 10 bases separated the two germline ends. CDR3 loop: CASSLRQGRTDTQYF. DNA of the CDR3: TGTGCCAGCAGTTTACGGCAGGGGCGCACAGATACGCAGTATTTT.

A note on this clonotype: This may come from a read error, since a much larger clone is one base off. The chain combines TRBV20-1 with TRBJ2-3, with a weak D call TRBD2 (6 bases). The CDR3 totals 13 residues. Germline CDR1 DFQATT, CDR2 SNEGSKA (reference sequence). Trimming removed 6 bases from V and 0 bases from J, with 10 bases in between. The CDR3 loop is CSACSGSTDTQYF. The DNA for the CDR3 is TGCAGTGCCTGTAGCGGAAGCACAGATACGCAGTATTTT.

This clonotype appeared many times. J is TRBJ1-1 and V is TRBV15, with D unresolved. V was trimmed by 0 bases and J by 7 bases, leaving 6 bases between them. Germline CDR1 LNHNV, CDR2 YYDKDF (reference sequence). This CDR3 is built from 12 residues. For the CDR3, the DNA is TGTGCCACCAGCAGAGATCGATTTGAAGCTTTCTTT. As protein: CATSRDRFEAFF.

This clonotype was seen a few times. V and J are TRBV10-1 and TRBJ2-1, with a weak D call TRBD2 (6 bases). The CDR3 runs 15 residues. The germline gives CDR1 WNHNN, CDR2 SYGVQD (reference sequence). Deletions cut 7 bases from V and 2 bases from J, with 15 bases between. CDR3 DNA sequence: TGCGCCAGCAAGGTTTGGCGGGATGCCTACAATGAGCAGTTCTTC. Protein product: CASKVWRDAYNEQFF.

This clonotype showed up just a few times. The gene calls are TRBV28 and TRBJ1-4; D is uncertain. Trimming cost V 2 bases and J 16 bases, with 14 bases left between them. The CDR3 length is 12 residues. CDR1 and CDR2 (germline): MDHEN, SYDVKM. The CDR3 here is CASSLTAGPEFF. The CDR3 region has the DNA TGTGCCAGCAGTTTAACAGCCGGGCCGGAGTTTTTT.

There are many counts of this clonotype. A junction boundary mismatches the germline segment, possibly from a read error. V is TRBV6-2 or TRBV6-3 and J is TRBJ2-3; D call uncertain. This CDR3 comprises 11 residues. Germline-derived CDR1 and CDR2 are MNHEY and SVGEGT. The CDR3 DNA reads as TGTGCCAGCAGTAACTCGGATACGCAGTATTTT. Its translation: CASSNSDTQYF.